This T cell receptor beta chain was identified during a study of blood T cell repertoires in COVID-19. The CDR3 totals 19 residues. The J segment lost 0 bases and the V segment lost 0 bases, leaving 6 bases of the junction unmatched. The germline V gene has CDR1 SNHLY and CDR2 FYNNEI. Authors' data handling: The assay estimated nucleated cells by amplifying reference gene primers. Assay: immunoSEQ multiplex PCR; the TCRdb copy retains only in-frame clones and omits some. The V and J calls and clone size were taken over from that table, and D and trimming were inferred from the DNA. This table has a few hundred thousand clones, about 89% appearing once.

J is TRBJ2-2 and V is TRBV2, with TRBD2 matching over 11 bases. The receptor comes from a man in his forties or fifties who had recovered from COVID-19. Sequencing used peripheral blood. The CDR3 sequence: CASSEARSGRATNTGELFF. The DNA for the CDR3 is TGTGCCAGCAGTGAAGCTCGTAGCGGGAGGGCAACGAACACCGGGGAGCTGTTTTTT.